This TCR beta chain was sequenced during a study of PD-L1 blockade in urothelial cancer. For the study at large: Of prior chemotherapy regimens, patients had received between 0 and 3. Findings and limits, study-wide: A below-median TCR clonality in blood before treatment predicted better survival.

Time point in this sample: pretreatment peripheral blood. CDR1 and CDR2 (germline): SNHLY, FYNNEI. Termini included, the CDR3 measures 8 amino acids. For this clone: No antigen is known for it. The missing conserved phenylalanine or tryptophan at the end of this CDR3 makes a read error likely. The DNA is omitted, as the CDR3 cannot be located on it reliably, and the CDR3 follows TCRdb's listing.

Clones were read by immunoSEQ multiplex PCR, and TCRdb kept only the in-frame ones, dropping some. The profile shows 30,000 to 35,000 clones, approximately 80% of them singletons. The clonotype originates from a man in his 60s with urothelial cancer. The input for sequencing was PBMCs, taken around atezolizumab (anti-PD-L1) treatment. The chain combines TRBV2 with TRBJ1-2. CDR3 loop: CASWIGGV.